The 32 T cell receptor beta chains given below trace back to one sample, sequenced in a study of graft-versus-host responses after intestinal transplantation. Produced via immunoSEQ multiplex PCR; TCRdb's table is partial and in-frame only. The repertoire has some 13,000 clones, 38% of them found once; the top ten carry approximately 1%. The sequences come from alloreactive CD4+ T cells from a mixed lymphocyte reaction culture, collected before intestinal transplant. The subset here: CFSE-low proliferating T cells sorted from approximately six-day pre-transplant mixed lymphocyte reaction (GvH or HvG direction). These TCRs come from a human patient who received an intestinal transplant.

This clone is categorized as medium-sized. This sequence joins TRBV2 and TRBJ2-1; 13 bases map to TRBD2. V lost 5 bases to trimming and J lost 7 bases; unmatched junction nucleotides: 5. The CDR3 sequence is 15 residues long. From germline, CDR1 is SNHLY and CDR2 FYNNEI. The CDR3 DNA sequence: TGTGCCAGCAGTTGGACTAGCGGGGGTGGGAATGAGCAGTTCTTC. Its translation is CASSWTSGGGNEQFF. The complete variable domain, with remaining parts taken from reference TRBV2 and TRBJ2-1, reads EPEVTQTPSHQVTQMGQEVILRCVPISNHLYFYWYRQILGQKVEFLVSFYNNEISEKSEIFDDQFSVERPDGSNFTLKIRSTKLEDSAMYFCASSWTSGGGNEQFFGPGTRLTVL.

J is TRBJ1-3 and V is TRBV10-3; no definite D call. CDR3 length: 18 residues. Germline values: CDR1 ENHRY, CDR2 SYGVKD. The V and J ends lost 2 bases and 0 bases respectively, with 17 bases between them. CDR3 nucleotide sequence: TGTGCCATCAGTGAGAATATGGCAGGCCTCGCCTCTGGAAACACCATATATTTT. Its translation: CAISENMAGLASGNTIYF.

This clone appeared a few times. The J gene is TRBJ1-6, the V gene TRBV7-9; 7 nucleotides agree with TRBD1. Germline lookup yields CDR1 SEHNR and CDR2 FQNEAQ (reference sequence). With V trimmed by 5 bases and J by 8 bases, 6 bases remained unmatched. The CDR3 spans 14 residues. CDR3 amino acids: CASSVLTGDSPLHF. The DNA of the CDR3 is TGTGCCAGCAGCGTACTCACAGGGGATTCACCCCTCCACTTT.

This clone was counted a few times. CDR3 amino acids: CASSEVVRAGAKNIQYF. CDR3 sequence (DNA): TGTGCCAGCAGTGAAGTTGTCAGGGCAGGGGCCAAAAACATTCAGTACTTC. The V gene is TRBV2, the J gene TRBJ2-4; D possibly corresponds to TRBD1 (5 bases). V was clipped by 1 base and J by 1 base, with 14 bases between them. The CDR3 totals 17 residues. The germline CDR1 and CDR2 sequences are SNHLY and FYNNEI.

This clone was counted only a few times. The rearrangement joins TRBV11-2 to TRBJ2-2; TRBD1 aligns across 10 bases. The CDR3 has 15 amino acids. The V gene's germline CDR1 is SGHAT and CDR2 FQNNGV. J was trimmed by 7 bases and V by 4 bases; bases with no gene match: 6. CDR3 residues: CASSSRTGGVGELFF. Here the CDR3 DNA reads TGTGCCAGCAGCTCGAGGACAGGGGGGGTCGGGGAGCTGTTTTTT.

This clone was observed a few times. This chain links TRBV7-2 with TRBJ2-2, with TRBD2 matching over 8 bases. The CDR3 length is 15 residues. After removal of 3 bases from V and 4 bases from J, the junction contained 4 bases not matched to a gene. Germline V gene lookup returns CDR1 SGHTA and CDR2 FQGNSA. Here the CDR3 DNA reads TGTGCCAGCAGCTTCGGACTAGCTTCCACCGGGGAGCTGTTTTTT. The encoded protein is CASSFGLASTGELFF.

The chain couples TRBV6-1 to TRBJ1-5; D call uncertain. The V gene's germline CDR1 is MNHNS and CDR2 SASEGT. V lost 6 bases, J lost 3 bases, and 6 bases lay in between. This CDR3 has 12 residues. CDR3 bases: TGTGCCAGCAGCCGGGACAATCAGCCCCAGCATTTT. Protein sequence: CASSRDNQPQHF.

The chain combines TRBV7-2 with TRBJ2-7, with unresolved D. CDR3 length equals 15 residues. Deletions cut 2 bases from V and 1 base from J, with 12 bases between. Germline-derived CDR1 and CDR2 are SGHTA and FQGNSA. The CDR3 DNA reads TGTGCCAGCAGCTTAACCGGCCACAGTTCCTACGAGCAGTACTTC. It translates to CASSLTGHSSYEQYF.

The chain carries TRBV7-2 and TRBJ2-5, with a tentative D call TRBD1 (6 bases). Germline CDR1 and CDR2: SGHTA and FQGNSA. Trimming stripped 2 bases from V and 1 base from J, with 14 bases between. The CDR3 extends over 16 amino acids. Here the CDR3 reads CASSLWGPGAQETQYF. The CDR3 nucleotides read TGTGCCAGCAGCTTATGGGGCCCAGGGGCCCAAGAGACCCAGTACTTC.

The rearrangement links TRBV9 to TRBJ2-5; D is undetermined. This CDR3 is built from 15 residues. Germline V gene lookup returns CDR1 SGDLS and CDR2 YYNGEE. The V end lost 0 bases, the J end lost 5 bases, and 14 bases lay between the germline ends. Here the CDR3 reads CASSVAGTIVETQYF. The CDR3 coding sequence is TGTGCCAGCAGCGTAGCTGGTACAATCGTGGAGACCCAGTACTTC.

The rearrangement links TRBV10-1 to TRBJ1-5; perhaps TRBD1 as D (6 bases). Germline V gene sequence: CDR1 WNHNN, CDR2 SYGVQD (reference sequence). V dropped 3 bases and J dropped 6 bases, with 9 bases sitting between them. The CDR3 has 13 amino acids. CDR3 region: CASSEQGSQPQHF. The CDR3 nucleotides read TGCGCCAGCAGTGAACAGGGAAGTCAGCCCCAGCATTTT.

V gene TRBV2 combines with J gene TRBJ1-6; no clear D gene. This CDR3 is 14 amino acids long. Germline CDR1 and CDR2: SNHLY and FYNNEI. Trimming stripped 0 bases from V and 7 bases from J, with 7 bases between. The CDR3 DNA sequence: TGTGCCAGCAGTGAAGCGGCCTTAAATTCACCCCTCCACTTT. This gives the protein CASSEAALNSPLHF. Filled out from reference TRBV2 and TRBJ1-6, the complete variable domain reads EPEVTQTPSHQVTQMGQEVILRCVPISNHLYFYWYRQILGQKVEFLVSFYNNEISEKSEIFDDQFSVERPDGSNFTLKIRSTKLEDSAMYFCASSEAALNSPLHFGNGTRLTVT.

This chain uses TRBV7-6 with TRBJ2-7; 8 positions match TRBD1. This CDR3 spans 14 amino acids. V lost 5 bases and J lost 6; bases outside the gene matches: 9. From germline, CDR1 is SGHVS and CDR2 FNYEAQ. CDR3 bases: TGTGCCAGCAGCCTTGGACAGGGCTTTACCGAGCAGTACTTC. Amino acids: CASSLGQGFTEQYF.

This clone showed up just a few times. CDR3 loop: CASSVAGLSYNEQFF. The CDR3 DNA reads TGTGCCAGCAGCGTAGCGGGACTCTCCTACAATGAGCAGTTCTTC. This sequence joins TRBV9 and TRBJ2-1; possible D gene TRBD2, 6 bases. V was pared by 0 bases and J by 0 bases, with 7 bases between. CDR3 length: 15 amino acids. Germline V gives CDR1 SGDLS, CDR2 YYNGEE.

J is TRBJ2-1 and V is TRBV5-1; weak D call: TRBD1 (6 bases). The V and J ends lost 0 bases and 4 bases respectively, with 17 bases between them. This CDR3 region has 17 residues. CDR1 is SGHRS, CDR2 YFSETQ, per germline. CDR3 coding DNA: TGCGCCAGCAGCTTGGCCGGACGGGGACACCTTTACAATGAGCAGTTCTTC. The encoded protein is CASSLAGRGHLYNEQFF.

This clone has a handful of counts. This chain links TRBV19 with TRBJ1-5, with 7 bases that match TRBD1. Germline CDR1 and CDR2: LNHDA and SQIVND (reference sequence). The CDR3 covers 14 residues. J gave up 3 bases and V 8 bases, and 7 bases lay outside the gene matches. The CDR3: CASGPQGLNQPQHF. CDR3 DNA sequence: TGTGCCAGTGGACCACAGGGGCTCAATCAGCCCCAGCATTTT. Combining the CDR3 with reference TRBV19 and TRBJ1-5 gives the whole variable domain DGGITQSPKYLFRKEGQNVTLSCEQNLNHDAMYWYRQDPGQGLRLIYYSQIVNDFQKGDIAEGYSVSREKKESFPLTVTSAQKNPTAFYLCASGPQGLNQPQHFGDGTRLSIL.

The chain has TRBV18 and TRBJ1-1; tentative D call: TRBD1 (5 bases). V was pared by 3 bases and J by 1 base, with 6 bases between. The CDR3 covers 13 residues. Germline CDR1 and CDR2: KGHSH and LQKENI. The CDR3 DNA sequence: TGTGCCAGCTCACCCCAGGGGAACACTGAAGCTTTCTTT. As protein: CASSPQGNTEAFF.

The chain is built from TRBV6-6 and TRBJ1-1; tentative D call: TRBD1 (6 bases). This CDR3 has 15 residues. Germline CDR1 is MNHNY and CDR2 is SVGAGI (reference sequence). The ends were cut back, 6 bases at V and 0 bases at J, with 14 bases in the middle. CDR3 DNA: TGTGCCAGCAGGCGACAGGTGGTTATGAACACTGAAGCTTTCTTT. Its translation: CASRRQVVMNTEAFF.

The sample holds a few counts of this clone. The sample contains more than one DNA sequence encoding this CDR3. V gene TRBV2 combines with J gene TRBJ2-7; 8 bases are a match to TRBD1. CDR1 and CDR2 from the germline V gene are SNHLY and FYNNEI. This CDR3 has 15 amino acids. V was pared by 6 bases and J by 2 bases, with 9 bases of the junction left unmatched. CDR3 in amino acids: CASSSPGQVPYEQYF. The CDR3 DNA is TGTGCCAGCAGCTCCCCGGGACAGGTCCCCTACGAGCAGTACTTC. The full variable domain, its missing parts supplied by reference TRBV2 and TRBJ2-7, is EPEVTQTPSHQVTQMGQEVILRCVPISNHLYFYWYRQILGQKVEFLVSFYNNEISEKSEIFDDQFSVERPDGSNFTLKIRSTKLEDSAMYFCASSSPGQVPYEQYFGPGTRLTVT.

This clone is a singleton in its sample. V usage is TRBV7-9 and J usage is TRBJ2-3; 8 bases are shared with TRBD2. V lost 4 bases, J lost 6 bases, and 9 bases stayed unmatched. This CDR3 is built from 15 residues. Germline-derived CDR1 and CDR2 are SEHNR and FQNEAQ (reference sequence). The CDR3 region is CASSSLMTSADTQYF. In DNA form, the CDR3 reads TGTGCCAGCAGCTCCCTGATGACTAGCGCGGATACGCAGTATTTT.

This clone was observed a few times. This sequence joins TRBV6-5 and TRBJ1-1; no clear D gene. Germline V gene lookup returns CDR1 MNHEY and CDR2 SVGAGI. The CDR3 consists of 13 residues. Between the trimmed V and J ends, which lost 6 bases and 7 bases, there was a span of 15 bases. The CDR3 sequence: CASSSGSLFEAFF. DNA for the CDR3: TGTGCCAGCAGCTCCGGGTCCTTATTTGAAGCTTTCTTT.

The CDR3 protein is CSVITSGGLGQFF. The CDR3 region has the DNA TGCAGCGTCATCACGAGCGGGGGGCTGGGTCAGTTCTTC. The V gene is TRBV29-1, the J gene TRBJ2-1, with 9 positions matching TRBD2. From germline, CDR1 is SQVTM and CDR2 ANQGSEA. The CDR3 runs to 13 residues. The trim removed 6 bases at V and 13 bases at J, leaving 13 bases unmatched.

The V gene is TRBV19, the J gene TRBJ2-2; TRBD1 matches 8 bases. Germline V lookup: CDR1 LNHDA, CDR2 SQIVND (reference sequence). J gave up 7 bases and V 5 bases, and 6 bases lay outside the gene matches. This CDR3 has 14 amino acids. The chain's CDR3 is CASSLGQGYGELFF. The CDR3 nucleotides are TGTGCCAGTAGTCTCGGACAGGGTTACGGGGAGCTGTTTTTT.

The genes are TRBV27 and TRBJ2-6; a weak D match, TRBD2 (5 bases). The germline V gene has CDR1 MNHEY and CDR2 SMNVEV (reference sequence). The ends were cut back, 2 bases at V and 2 bases at J, with 7 bases in the middle. The CDR3 is made up of 15 amino acids. CDR3 in amino acids: CASSLVGTGANVLTF. The CDR3 DNA reads as TGTGCCAGCAGTTTAGTCGGGACTGGGGCCAACGTCCTGACTTTC.

The gene calls are TRBV27 and TRBJ1-2; D is ambiguous. There are 13 residues in the CDR3. Germline V gene data show CDR1 as MNHEY and CDR2 as SMNVEV (reference sequence). Trimming removed 6 bases from V and 6 bases from J, with 14 bases in between. The CDR3 is CASSSHRGHGYTF. The CDR3 DNA is TGTGCCAGCAGCTCCCATCGAGGTCATGGCTACACCTTC.

V and J are TRBV6-4 and TRBJ2-3, with D possibly being TRBD1 (5 bases). Germline CDR1 and CDR2: MRHNA and SNTAGT. The CDR3 loop spans 15 amino acids. V lost 2 bases and J 0 bases, leaving 9 bases between the germline ends. Here the CDR3 reads CASSDRGYSTDTQYF. The CDR3 nucleotides read TGTGCCAGCAGTGACAGGGGATACAGCACAGATACGCAGTATTTT.

This clone was observed a handful of times. The chain is built from TRBV5-1 and TRBJ2-2; 12 bases are shared with TRBD2. Germline V lookup: CDR1 SGHRS, CDR2 YFSETQ. After removal of 3 bases from V and 5 bases from J, the junction contained 5 bases not matched to a gene. The length of the CDR3 is 16 residues. The CDR3, as DNA: TGCGCCAGCAGCTCGACTAGCGGGGGTCGGACCGGGGAGCTGTTTTTT. Translated: CASSSTSGGRTGELFF. The full variable domain, its missing parts supplied by reference TRBV5-1 and TRBJ2-2, is KAGVTQTPRYLIKTRGQQVTLSCSPISGHRSVSWYQQTPGQGLQFLFEYFSETQRNKGNFPGRFSGRQFSNSRSEMNVSTLELGDSALYLCASSSTSGGRTGELFFGEGSRLTVL.

In this sample, this clone turned up a few times. The chain carries TRBV2 and TRBJ2-3; maybe TRBD2 (6 bases). The germline gives CDR1 SNHLY, CDR2 FYNNEI. V was trimmed by 6 bases and J by 2 bases, leaving 12 bases between them. The CDR3 extends over 14 amino acids. CDR3 nucleotides: TGTGCCAGCAGAGGCGGGATTTACACAGATACGCAGTATTTT. Its translation is CASRGGIYTDTQYF.

The chain recombines TRBV5-1 with TRBJ1-2; TRBD1 matches at 9 bases. CDR1 and CDR2 from the germline V gene are SGHRS and YFSETQ. The CDR3 extends over 13 amino acids. V trimming: 0 bases; J trimming: 7 bases; junction bases outside the gene matches: 1. CDR3 nucleotide sequence: TGCGCCAGCAGCTTGGTGGACAGGGGTGGCTACACCTTC. This translates into CASSLVDRGGYTF.

This clone has only a few counts. CDR3 sequence: CASSYEWGGRDNEQFF. The DNA of the CDR3 is TGTGCCAGCAGTTACGAATGGGGGGGCCGGGACAATGAGCAGTTCTTC. The J gene is TRBJ2-1, the V gene TRBV6-6; D is possibly TRBD2 (7 bases). The CDR3 spans 16 residues. V was pared by 2 bases and J by 5 bases, with 16 bases between. Germline CDR1 reads MNHNY; CDR2 reads SVGAGI (reference sequence).

This clone has only a few counts. The chain joins TRBV6-1 to TRBJ1-3, with a tentative D call TRBD1 (5 bases). The CDR3 covers 15 residues. The V end lost 6 bases, the J end lost 0 bases, and 12 bases lay between the germline ends. The germline V gene encodes CDR1 MNHNS and CDR2 SASEGT. Written as DNA, the CDR3 is TGTGCCAGCAGGGTATATACAGGCTCTGGAAACACCATATATTTT. Its translation is CASRVYTGSGNTIYF.

Only one count was recorded for this clone. The chain couples TRBV19 to TRBJ1-6, with a tentative D call TRBD1 (5 bases). This CDR3 comprises 15 residues. V gave up 5 bases and J gave up 7 bases, with 15 bases separating them. Germline CDR1 is LNHDA and CDR2 is SQIVND (reference sequence). CDR3 sequence (DNA): TGTGCCAGTAGTGCAACAGGTTCTGGGAATTCACCCCTCCACTTT. It codes for CASSATGSGNSPLHF.